The 13 T cell receptor beta chains given below trace back to one sample, sequenced in a study of blood T cell repertoires in COVID-19. This table comes from immunoSEQ multiplex PCR, and its TCRdb copy is limited to in-frame clones, with some not included. The table includes about 34,000 clones, 70% to 80% detected once. Sequencing used peripheral blood. The receptors originated from a human donor in a cohort sampled during active COVID-19.

This clone was seen only a few times. The chain has TRBV7-6 and TRBJ2-1, with TRBD2 identical over 8 bases. Germline V gene lookup returns CDR1 SGHVS and CDR2 FNYEAQ. V was clipped by 1 base and J by 7 bases; unmatched bases: 9. This CDR3 is 16 amino acids long. As DNA, the CDR3 is TGTGCCAGCAGCTTAGGACGGGGGGGCGATTTTAATGAGCAGTTCTTC. Amino acid sequence: CASSLGRGGDFNEQFF.

This sequence joins TRBV15 and TRBJ2-4; 13 bases are shared with TRBD2. V trimming: 4 bases; J trimming: 4 bases; junction bases outside the gene matches: 4. The CDR3 runs 16 residues. From germline, CDR1 is LNHNV and CDR2 YYDKDF (reference sequence). The CDR3 DNA reads as TGTGCCACCAGCACAGGGGGACTAGCGGGGAAAAACATTCAGTACTTC. Translation: CATSTGGLAGKNIQYF.

V usage is TRBV28 and J usage is TRBJ1-1; a possible D gene is TRBD1 (5 bases). The CDR3 extends over 14 amino acids. Germline V gene data show CDR1 as MDHEN and CDR2 as SYDVKM. Trimming stripped 3 bases from V and 4 bases from J, with 12 bases between. CDR3 sequence: CASSFNRQTTEAFF. CDR3 coding DNA: TGTGCCAGCAGTTTCAATCGACAGACCACTGAAGCTTTCTTT.

The rearrangement links TRBV6-5 to TRBJ2-1; D gene uncertain. The germline CDR1 and CDR2 sequences are MNHEY and SVGAGI. Trimming removed 7 bases from V and 0 bases from J, with 13 bases in between. The CDR3 runs 15 residues. CDR3 residues: CASKDTLSSYNEQFF. The DNA of the CDR3 is TGTGCCAGCAAAGACACTTTGAGCTCCTACAATGAGCAGTTCTTC.

The chain couples TRBV5-5 to TRBJ1-1; the match to TRBD1 covers 8 bases. Germline V gene lookup returns CDR1 SGHKS and CDR2 YYEKEE (reference sequence). V lost 4 bases, J lost 9 bases, and 8 bases stayed unmatched. The length of the CDR3 is 13 residues. The CDR3 DNA sequence: TGTGCCAGCAGCCCTGGGACAGGACTCCAAGCTTTCTTT. It yields the protein CASSPGTGLQAFF.

The genes are TRBV28 and TRBJ1-6; D is undetermined. V was trimmed by 6 bases and J by 0 bases, leaving 15 bases between them. Germline lookup yields CDR1 MDHEN and CDR2 SYDVKM. The CDR3 totals 17 residues. CDR3 in amino acids: CASSHREGSSYNSPLHF. The CDR3, as DNA: TGTGCCAGCAGCCACCGGGAGGGAAGCTCCTATAATTCACCCCTCCACTTT. Full variable domain (remainder filled in from reference TRBV28 and TRBJ1-6): DVKVTQSSRYLVKRTGEKVFLECVQDMDHENMFWYRQDPGLGLRLIYFSYDVKMKEKGDIPEGYSVSREKKERFSLILESASTNQTSMYLCASSHREGSSYNSPLHFGNGTRLTVT.

J is TRBJ2-1 and V is TRBV5-1; 7 bases are shared with TRBD2. V shed 0 bases, J shed 2 bases, and the junction held 5 bases outside the gene matches. The CDR3 is 16 amino acids. The V gene's germline CDR1 is SGHRS and CDR2 YFSETQ. The CDR3 is CASSLDPGLTYNEQFF. The CDR3 bases are TGCGCCAGCAGCTTGGACCCGGGACTAACCTACAATGAGCAGTTCTTC. The variable domain in full, with the rest retrieved from reference TRBV5-1 and TRBJ2-1, is KAGVTQTPRYLIKTRGQQVTLSCSPISGHRSVSWYQQTPGQGLQFLFEYFSETQRNKGNFPGRFSGRQFSNSRSEMNVSTLELGDSALYLCASSLDPGLTYNEQFFGPGTRLTVL.

The chain links TRBV5-1 to TRBJ2-5; the D gene is possibly TRBD2 (6 bases). From germline, CDR1 is SGHRS and CDR2 YFSETQ. The CDR3 covers 15 residues. The ends were cut back, 4 bases at V and 5 bases at J, with 18 bases in the middle. The CDR3 here is CASSAHGDWMETQYF. The CDR3 nucleotides are TGCGCCAGCAGCGCCCACGGGGACTGGATGGAGACCCAGTACTTC.

This clone came up a few times. This chain uses TRBV27 with TRBJ2-2; 10 nucleotides match TRBD2. The CDR3 is 17 amino acids. With V trimmed by 1 base and J by 1 base, 3 bases remained unmatched. Germline CDR1 is MNHEY and CDR2 is SMNVEV (reference sequence). The CDR3 here is CASSLWSSGRNTGELFF. CDR3 coding DNA: TGTGCCAGCAGTTTATGGTCTAGCGGGAGGAACACCGGGGAGCTGTTTTTT.

The gene calls are TRBV18 and TRBJ2-1; D may be TRBD2 (6 bases). Trimming took off 3 bases at V and 4 bases at J, with 22 bases between the two ends. This CDR3 is built from 18 residues. CDR1 is KGHSH and CDR2 is LQKENI in the germline V gene. The CDR3 protein is CASSPFSRGNSGYNEQFF. CDR3 DNA: TGTGCCAGCTCACCTTTCTCGCGGGGTAATTCGGGTTACAATGAGCAGTTCTTC.

The chain couples TRBV5-1 to TRBJ2-5; maybe TRBD1 (6 bases). CDR3 length equals 15 residues. V dropped 1 base and J dropped 3 bases, with 13 bases sitting between them. The germline CDR1 and CDR2 sequences are SGHRS and YFSETQ. The CDR3 protein is CASSLTGTGEETQYF. As DNA, the CDR3 is TGCGCCAGCAGCTTGACAGGGACCGGCGAAGAGACCCAGTACTTC.

The J gene is TRBJ1-2, the V gene TRBV5-4, with D possibly matching TRBD1 (6 bases). The CDR3 contains 15 residues. Per the germline V gene, CDR1 is SGHNT and CDR2 is YYREEE (reference sequence). Between the trimmed V and J ends, which lost 0 bases and 4 bases, there was a span of 13 bases. CDR3 DNA sequence: TGTGCCAGCAGCTTGGAACCGTCCAGGGGCTATGGCTACACCTTC. It codes for CASSLEPSRGYGYTF.

This sequence joins TRBV4-1 and TRBJ2-1; TRBD2 aligns across 9 bases. Germline V gene lookup returns CDR1 MGHRA and CDR2 YSYEKL. The CDR3 covers 17 residues. V trimming: 0 bases; J trimming: 2 bases; junction bases outside the gene matches: 5. As DNA, the CDR3 is TGCGCCAGCAGCCAAGATGAGGCGGGGGGGGCCTACAATGAGCAGTTCTTC. This codes for CASSQDEAGGAYNEQFF.